The present TCR beta chain was sequenced within a study of blood T cell repertoires in COVID-19. Looking at the study overall: Specimens from acute and convalescent COVID-19 originated in the United States, Italy and Spain.

The CDR3 spans 20 residues. Germline values: CDR1 MNHNS, CDR2 SASEGT. The junction had 10 bases not matched to a gene; V was cut back by 2 bases and J by 0 bases. Individuals drawn from 20 to 25 US areas were about 18 to 100 years old. The study assigned cohorts using participant-reported clinical history. Original methodology: Cell counts per sample came from amplifying reference gene primers. TCRdb's table, derived via immunoSEQ multiplex PCR, lists solely in-frame clones and lacks some. V and J calls and clone size follow that table, whereas D and trimming were derived from the DNA. The table has over 200,000 clones, around nine tenths seen once.

The sample consisted of PBMCs or T cells enriched from blood (not recorded which). The receptor was derived from a man aged 25 to 40 who had recovered from COVID-19. The chain has TRBV6-1 and TRBJ2-6, with 10 bases identical to TRBD1. In nucleotides, the CDR3 is TGTGCCAGCAGTGAACAGACAGGGGGCTCTCGAAGCTCTGGGGCCAACGTCCTGACTTTC. As protein: CASSEQTGGSRSSGANVLTF.